These T cell receptor beta chains were read from a single sample in a study of CD8+ T cells in alopecia areata. Some clones are missing from TCRdb's copy, which holds only in-frame ones; the method was immunoSEQ multiplex PCR. The sample records about 170,000 clones, about 54% being singletons. The specimen was CD4+ T cells sorted from blood, collected between weeks 55 and 65, from a patient treated with tofacitinib. Source of these receptors: a human donor with alopecia areata. Each CDR3 is given with its conserved first and last residue. Each record gives: D gene, J gene, V gene, clone size, CDR3 protein, CDR3 DNA. D genes are given only for firm matches. Clone sizes are given selectively: once, few, many, or a class where the clone is expanded.

.,TRBJ2-7,TRBV30,few,CAWSSRDGVYEQYF,TGTGCCTGGAGTTCCCGGGACGGGGTCTACGAGCAGTACTTC
.,TRBJ1-2,TRBV30,.,CAWRNRALGHYGYTF,TGTGCCTGGAGAAACAGGGCCCTAGGTCACTATGGCTACACCTTC
.,TRBJ1-2,TRBV5-6,few,CASTLVGESYGYTF,TGTGCCAGCACCCTGGTGGGCGAATCCTATGGCTACACCTTC
.,TRBJ1-2,TRBV29-1,once,CSVLGDYGYTF,TGCAGCGTTCTTGGGGACTATGGCTACACCTTC
.,TRBJ2-6,TRBV29-1,.,CSVLSSPGANVLTF,TGCAGCGTTCTTTCCAGCCCTGGGGCCAACGTCCTGACTTTC
TRBD1,TRBJ1-6,TRBV7-2,few,CASSLDRSISPLHF,TGTGCCAGCAGCTTGGACAGGTCCATATCACCCCTCCACTTT
.,TRBJ2-5,TRBV30,.,CAWSSAKETQYF,TGTGCCTGGAGTTCCGCCAAGGAGACCCAGTACTTC
.,TRBJ1-2,TRBV6-5,.,CASSSQGNYGYTF,TGTGCCAGCAGTTCCCAGGGGAACTATGGCTACACCTTC
TRBD2,TRBJ2-5,TRBV5-1,.,CASSLAPAGGQETQYF,TGCGCCAGCAGCTTGGCCCCAGCGGGGGGGCAAGAGACCCAGTACTTC
TRBD1,TRBJ2-7,TRBV6-6,.,CASRVDRDFHEQYF,TGTGCCAGCCGGGTGGACAGGGATTTCCACGAGCAGTACTTC
.,TRBJ2-3,TRBV5-6,.,CASSLDSRGDTQYF,TGTGCCAGCAGCTTGGATTCCCGCGGAGATACGCAGTATTTT
TRBD1,TRBJ2-7,TRBV29-1,few,CSVRQGHEQYF,TGCAGCGTACGACAGGGCCACGAGCAGTACTTC
.,TRBJ2-2,TRBV7-9,.,CASSDSNTGELFF,TGTGCCAGCAGCGACAGTAACACCGGGGAGCTGTTTTTT
.,TRBJ2-6,TRBV15,.,CATSAGANVLTF,TGTGCCACCAGTGCGGGGGCCAACGTCCTGACTTTC
.,TRBJ1-6,TRBV23-1,.,CASTPRSIGRVNSPLHF,TGCGCCAGCACCCCCCGGTCAATCGGCAGGGTGAATTCACCCCTCCACTTT
.,TRBJ1-1,TRBV29-1,few,CSHTGANTEAFF,TGCAGCCATACAGGAGCGAACACTGAAGCTTTCTTT
.,TRBJ1-1,TRBV6-5,.,CASSYRGKNTEAFF,TGTGCCAGCAGTTACCGGGGAAAGAACACTGAAGCTTTCTTT
TRBD2,TRBJ2-4,TRBV4-1,.,CASSPDTREGIQYF,TGCGCCAGCAGCCCCGACACAAGGGAGGGCATTCAGTACTTC
.,TRBJ2-7,TRBV29-1,few,CSVNGQTGSYEQYF,TGCAGCGTAAATGGACAGACTGGTTCCTACGAGCAGTACTTC
.,TRBJ1-1,TRBV12-5,.,CASAGGWSTEAFF,TGTGCTAGTGCCGGGGGTTGGAGCACTGAAGCTTTCTTT
TRBD1,TRBJ2-5,TRBV7-7,.,CASSLGSGQGFRETQYF,TGTGCTAGCAGCTTAGGATCGGGACAGGGGTTCCGGGAGACCCAGTACTTC
TRBD1,TRBJ2-5,TRBV29-1,.,CSVGSHRGNGETQYF,TGCAGCGTTGGGTCTCACAGGGGTAACGGGGAGACCCAGTACTTC
.,TRBJ2-5,TRBV7-2,.,CASTPRFTETQYF,TGTGCCAGCACCCCGCGGTTCACAGAGACCCAGTACTTC
TRBD1,TRBJ1-4,TRBV9,.,CASSPRTGWEEKLFF,TGTGCCAGCAGCCCCCGGACAGGGTGGGAGGAAAAACTGTTTTTT
TRBD1,TRBJ1-1,TRBV29-1,.,CSAGQRLTMNTEAFF,TGCAGCGCGGGACAGCGCCTTACCATGAACACTGAAGCTTTCTTT
.,TRBJ1-1,TRBV6-5,once,CASSYWDGQTEAFF,TGTGCCAGCAGTTACTGGGACGGACAGACTGAAGCTTTCTTT
.,TRBJ2-1,TRBV29-1,.,CSVDSGIQRFF,TGCAGCGTTGACTCGGGGATCCAACGGTTCTTC
TRBD1,TRBJ2-3,TRBV19,.,CATTSGGQGVDTQYF,TGTGCCACCACCAGTGGGGGACAGGGGGTAGATACGCAGTATTTT
TRBD1,TRBJ2-3,TRBV7-9,.,CASSLEWGTGAGDTQYF,TGTGCCAGCAGCTTAGAGTGGGGTACAGGGGCAGGAGATACGCAGTATTTT
TRBD1,TRBJ2-7,TRBV4-1,few,CASSQDTGTGSYEQYF,TGCGCCAGCAGCCAAGATACCGGGACAGGGAGCTACGAGCAGTACTTC
.,TRBJ2-3,TRBV29-1,few,CSVRTDTQYF,TGCAGCGTCCGCACAGATACGCAGTATTTT
.,TRBJ2-2,TRBV29-1,.,CSVDSPLNTGELFF,TGCAGCGTTGATAGTCCCCTAAACACCGGGGAGCTGTTTTTT
TRBD1,TRBJ2-4,TRBV5-1,once,CASSLWGQGVDIQYF,TGCGCCAGCAGCTTGTGGGGACAGGGGGTTGACATTCAGTACTTC
.,TRBJ1-2,TRBV6-5,.,CASSYTNRDRYGYTF,TGTGCCAGCAGTTACACCAACAGGGATCGCTATGGCTACACCTTC
.,TRBJ2-6,TRBV15,.,CATSRDWQGLVSGANVLTF,TGTGCCACCAGCAGAGATTGGCAGGGTCTAGTCTCTGGGGCCAACGTCCTGACTTTC
.,TRBJ2-7,TRBV29-1,.,CSVGDAYEQYF,TGCAGCGTTGGTGACGCGTACGAGCAGTACTTC
.,TRBJ1-5,TRBV5-1,.,CASSVDGDYQPQHF,TGCGCCAGCAGCGTGGACGGTGACTATCAGCCCCAGCATTTT
TRBD1,TRBJ1-2,TRBV6-1,.,CASSERTGYGYTF,TGTGCCAGCAGTGAACGGACAGGGTATGGCTACACCTTC
.,TRBJ1-2,TRBV18,.,CASSPREEYGYTF,TGTGCCAGCTCACCACGGGAAGAGTATGGCTACACCTTC
.,TRBJ1-5,TRBV18,few,CASSPGRDSPPHF,TGTGCCAGCTCACCGGGCCGAGACAGCCCACCGCATTTT
TRBD1,TRBJ2-3,TRBV6-5,.,CASSNTGGPDTQYF,TGTGCCAGCAGTAACACAGGGGGACCCGATACGCAGTATTTT
.,TRBJ2-7,TRBV9,.,CASSVGSIGEQYF,TGTGCCAGCAGCGTAGGGTCCATTGGGGAGCAGTACTTC
.,TRBJ1-6,TRBV9,.,CASSVAGQNSPLHF,TGTGCCAGCAGCGTAGCGGGGCAGAATTCACCCCTCCACTTT
.,TRBJ2-7,TRBV9,few,CASSRDLGAYEQYF,TGTGCCAGCAGTCGTGATCTTGGGGCCTACGAGCAGTACTTC
TRBD2,TRBJ2-7,TRBV30,.,CASGGLAGDITYEQYF,TGTGCCTCCGGGGGCCTAGCGGGGGACATTACCTACGAGCAGTACTTC
TRBD1,TRBJ2-7,TRBV7-8,.,CASSLGQGVIYEQYF,TGTGCCAGCAGCTTAGGACAGGGAGTCATCTACGAGCAGTACTTC
TRBD1,TRBJ1-2,TRBV29-1,.,CSVIRRDREIVGYGYTF,TGCAGCGTTATAAGAAGGGACAGGGAAATAGTAGGCTATGGCTACACCTTC
.,TRBJ2-2,TRBV6-1,.,CASSARGGTGELFF,TGTGCCAGCAGTGCTAGGGGTGGCACCGGGGAGCTGTTTTTT
.,TRBJ2-3,TRBV2,.,CASSDDPGDTQYF,TGTGCCAGCAGTGACGACCCTGGCGATACGCAGTATTTT
.,TRBJ2-3,TRBV29-1,.,CSVEANTDTQYF,TGCAGCGTTGAGGCAAACACAGATACGCAGTATTTT
.,TRBJ2-7,TRBV19,.,CASSRNMDSSYEQYF,TGTGCCAGTAGTAGGAACATGGACAGCTCCTACGAGCAGTACTTC
.,TRBJ1-4,TRBV2,.,CASSGEKLFF,TGTGCCAGCAGTGGTGAAAAACTGTTTTTT
.,TRBJ1-2,TRBV9,.,CASSVGHGYTF,TGTGCCAGCAGCGTGGGCCATGGCTACACCTTC
.,TRBJ2-7,TRBV2,.,CASTSETYEQYF,TGTGCCAGCACCAGCGAGACCTACGAGCAGTACTTC
TRBD1,TRBJ2-2,TRBV29-1,.,CSVPGRGSSTGELFF,TGCAGCGTCCCCGGCAGGGGGAGTTCAACCGGGGAGCTGTTTTTT
.,TRBJ2-5,TRBV5-1,.,CASSPRSYQETQYF,TGCGCCAGCAGCCCGAGATCGTACCAAGAGACCCAGTACTTC
.,TRBJ2-2,TRBV14,.,CASSRDTYTGELFF,TGTGCCAGCAGCCGAGACACCTACACCGGGGAGCTGTTTTTT
TRBD1,TRBJ2-3,TRBV6-5,few,CASGKQGIPDTQYF,TGTGCCAGCGGCAAACAGGGGATCCCAGATACGCAGTATTTT
TRBD1,TRBJ2-5,TRBV30,.,CAGAPGQGETQYF,TGTGCCGGTGCACCGGGACAGGGAGAGACCCAGTACTTC
.,TRBJ2-2,TRBV2,few,CASRGTPADTGELFF,TGTGCCAGCAGAGGGACCCCGGCGGACACCGGGGAGCTGTTTTTT